This T cell receptor beta chain was found in a study of PD-1 blockade in mismatch repair-deficient tumors. Turning to the study itself: Patients had over 10 mismatch repair-deficient cancer types, all previously treated and progressing.

Method: immunoSEQ multiplex PCR; TCRdb's copy keeps in-frame clones and lacks some. The sample lists more than 8,000 clones; over 75% were seen once. The germline CDR1 and CDR2 sequences are SGHVS and FQNEAQ. This CDR3 has 13 residues. The V and J ends lost 2 bases and 4 bases respectively, with 9 bases between them. The time point denotes: approximately 10-day in vitro stimulation with candidate mutation-associated neoantigen peptide 1. Under ten ELISpot-reactive neoantigen peptides each drove an approximately eleven-day in vitro stimulation. Clone fold changes were calculated against an identical culture without peptide. Concerning this clone: Its target is not known.

The sample in question was cells cultured in vitro, obtained from a patient treated with pembrolizumab. The receptor's source is an adult with mismatch repair-deficient cancer. The rearrangement links TRBV7-8 to TRBJ2-7; a possible D gene is TRBD1 (6 bases). The CDR3: CASSLRQEYEQYF. In DNA, the CDR3 is TGTGCCAGCAGCTTAAGACAGGAGTACGAGCAGTACTTC.